This TCR beta chain was observed in a study of T cells after posttransplantation cyclophosphamide. This clone was observed many times. This CDR3 has 15 residues. The junction had 4 bases not matched to a gene; V was cut back by 4 bases and J by 3 bases. Germline CDR1 reads SGHNT; CDR2 reads YYREEE (reference sequence). Using immunoSEQ multiplex PCR, the repertoire was profiled, and TCRdb retains in-frame clones only, with some absent. This table holds just over 25,000 clones with no singletons; the top ten claim roughly 1.5%. The chain combines TRBV5-4 with TRBJ1-1, with 12 nucleotides matching TRBD1. The TCR originated in a man in his fifties or sixties in good health, CMV-negative, and a related stem cell transplant donor. The sequenced sample was PBMCs. The CDR3 spells CASSKGQGADTEAFF. CDR3 nucleotide sequence: TGTGCCAGCAGCAAGGGACAGGGGGCGGACACTGAAGCTTTCTTT.